This is a list of T cell receptor beta chains from one sample in a study of T cells expressing NK-cell markers. Reanalyzing the 5' RACE reads, TCRdb keeps one entry per CDR3 protein, without DNA. The sample data list 160,000 or so distinct CDR3 sequences. The sequenced sample was blood T cells: a sorted CD56 or NKG2C T cell subset, CD4+ or CD8+ T cells, or bulk PBMC T cells (not recorded which). Receptor source: a woman between 18 and 75 years old in good health. The CDR3 runs from the conserved cysteine through the conserved F or W. Fields, in order: J gene, V gene, CDR3 protein.

j_call: TRBJ2-2; v_call: TRBV20-1; cdr3_aa: CSAKDRFANTGELFF
j_call: TRBJ2-3; v_call: TRBV5-1; cdr3_aa: CASSLSGGTPGTDTQYF
j_call: TRBJ2-2; v_call: TRBV7-3; cdr3_aa: CASSLTSHAGELFF
j_call: TRBJ2-1; v_call: TRBV6-2/TRBV6-3; cdr3_aa: CASSYPGGGLRNEQFF
j_call: TRBJ1-2; v_call: TRBV3-1; cdr3_aa: CASSLSSSRTANYGYTF
j_call: TRBJ1-6; v_call: TRBV3-1; cdr3_aa: CASSQDGGFDSPLHF
j_call: TRBJ1-1; v_call: TRBV12-3/TRBV12-4; cdr3_aa: CASSLKNRLNTEAFF
j_call: TRBJ1-6; v_call: TRBV7-9; cdr3_aa: CASSLGGGIQNSPLHF
j_call: TRBJ2-4; v_call: TRBV12-3/TRBV12-4; cdr3_aa: CASSLRLAGGQWVKNIQYF
j_call: TRBJ2-7; v_call: TRBV29-1; cdr3_aa: CSVGGTVNSYEQYF
j_call: TRBJ1-1; v_call: TRBV5-5; cdr3_aa: CASRSYGTVPNTEAFF
j_call: TRBJ2-5; v_call: TRBV7-7; cdr3_aa: CASSLDLTGSETQYF
j_call: TRBJ2-7; v_call: TRBV20-1; cdr3_aa: CSARPGQKDEQYF
j_call: TRBJ2-3; v_call: TRBV20-1; cdr3_aa: CSATRGLAPDTQYF
j_call: TRBJ1-5; v_call: TRBV27; cdr3_aa: CASSFSNQPQHF
j_call: TRBJ2-1; v_call: TRBV2; cdr3_aa: CASSERSGGYNEQFF
j_call: TRBJ1-1; v_call: TRBV7-2; cdr3_aa: CASSLVGTGRSGAEAFF
j_call: TRBJ2-7; v_call: TRBV7-2; cdr3_aa: CASSPFGQGADEQYF
j_call: TRBJ2-2; v_call: TRBV5-1; cdr3_aa: CASSVGLAGEGELFF
j_call: TRBJ1-5; v_call: TRBV7-8; cdr3_aa: CASSLVPGGIYSNQPQHF
j_call: TRBJ2-7; v_call: TRBV3-1; cdr3_aa: CASSLQTASSYEQYF
j_call: TRBJ2-1; v_call: TRBV11-3; cdr3_aa: CASSLGFYNEQFF
j_call: TRBJ1-2; v_call: TRBV7-9; cdr3_aa: CASSLGRGARYGYTF
j_call: TRBJ2-1; v_call: TRBV5-1; cdr3_aa: CASSRGSGSSYNEQFF
j_call: TRBJ1-6; v_call: TRBV11-2; cdr3_aa: CASSITGNSPLHF
j_call: TRBJ2-7; v_call: TRBV7-8; cdr3_aa: CASSLRPRDRGPYEQYF